A single sample is the source of the 23 T cell receptor beta chains below, sequenced in a study of human T cells and chemical hapten exposure. Using its own MiXCR run on the RACE reads, TCRdb lists one record per CDR3 protein. The repertoire consists of 340,000 or so distinct CDR3 sequences, with approximately 6.3% occurring once and the leading ten covering 8.4%. Described time point: patch test 1, 2 weeks after DPC sensitization. Treatment meaning: therapeutic diphenylcyclopropenone sensitization with weekly scalp DPC. This material consisted of whole blood, taken in connection with sensitization to the hapten diphenylcyclopropenone (DPC). Receptor source: a woman aged 18-35 years with alopecia areata. Some clones in this sample may be carry-over from other donors' samples.

This clonotype was seen a few times. This chain uses TRBV3-1 with TRBJ2-7; 7 bases are shared with TRBD2. J was trimmed by 6 bases and V by 0 bases; bases with no gene match: 8. This CDR3 contains 15 residues. Germline values: CDR1 LGHDT, CDR2 YNNKEL (reference sequence). CDR3 nucleotides: TGTGCCAGCAGCCAAGAGAGGACTAGGTTTGGCGAGCAGTACTTC. This gives the protein CASSQERTRFGEQYF.

J is TRBJ1-1 and V is TRBV6-6; possibly TRBD1 for D (5 bases). Trimming shortened V by 11 bases and J by 1 base, and 14 bases separated the two germline ends. Germline V lookup: CDR1 MNHNY, CDR2 SVGAGI (reference sequence). The CDR3 covers 13 residues. CDR3 nucleotide sequence: TGTGCCGGGGGGGAAGGGAAGAACACTGAAGCTTTCTTT. This sequence encodes CAGGEGKNTEAFF.

The chain couples TRBV7-9 to TRBJ1-1; TRBD1 matches at 7 bases. The CDR3 extends over 19 amino acids. The germline V gene encodes CDR1 SEHNR and CDR2 FQNEAQ (reference sequence). V gave up 5 bases and J gave up 1 base; unmatched junction bases: 19. The CDR3 DNA sequence: TGTGCCAGCAGCCCAACCCCAGGGGGATTCGGTATTAGGAACACTGAAGCTTTCTTT. Protein: CASSPTPGGFGIRNTEAFF.

A few counts support this clonotype. This chain connects TRBV29-1 to TRBJ2-3; possibly TRBD2 for D (5 bases). Germline-derived CDR1 and CDR2 are SQVTM and ANQGSEA. V lost 2 bases, J lost 3 bases, and 12 bases lay in between. The CDR3 loop spans 14 amino acids. The CDR3 is CSVEWQRITDTQYF. The CDR3 region has the DNA TGCAGCGTTGAATGGCAGCGGATTACAGATACGCAGTATTTT.

This clonotype has only a few counts. V gene TRBV11-1 combines with J gene TRBJ1-1, with a possible D match to TRBD1 (5 bases). This CDR3 has 14 residues. Trimming removed 5 bases at V and 1 base at J, with 11 bases between. The germline V gene has CDR1 SGHAT and CDR2 FQDESV (reference sequence). The CDR3 region is CASSPRQQNTEAFF. CDR3 sequence (DNA): TGTGCCAGCAGCCCCAGACAGCAGAACACTGAAGCTTTCTTT.

The rearrangement links TRBV7-9 to TRBJ2-7; 12 bases map to TRBD1. V lost 4 bases to trimming and J lost 3 bases; unmatched junction nucleotides: 10. The CDR3 is 17 residues long. The germline V gene encodes CDR1 SEHNR and CDR2 FQNEAQ (reference sequence). CDR3 bases: TGTGCCAGCAGCTCAGCAGGGGACAGGGGGCCGGACTACGAGCAGTACTTC. Amino acid sequence: CASSSAGDRGPDYEQYF.

The chain combines TRBV6-1 with TRBJ1-2, with D unresolved. CDR1 is MNHNS, CDR2 SASEGT, per germline. Trimming left V 1 base short and J 3 bases short, with 9 bases between. This CDR3 region has 14 residues. In nucleotides, the CDR3 is TGTGCCAGCAGTGAAGGAGAGGGCGACTATGGCTACACCTTC. It is translated as CASSEGEGDYGYTF.

This clonotype has a handful of counts. The chain carries TRBV20-1 and TRBJ1-3, with 7 nucleotides matching TRBD1. The CDR3 runs 14 residues. Per the germline V gene, CDR1 is DFQATT and CDR2 is SNEGSKA (reference sequence). The V and J ends lost 5 bases and 3 bases, in that order; junction bases with no gene match: 7. Here the CDR3 reads CSAPKQGSGNTIYF. The DNA for the CDR3 is TGCAGTGCTCCTAAACAGGGGAGTGGAAACACCATATATTTT.

The chain combines TRBV12-3 or TRBV12-4 with TRBJ2-5; 7 positions agree with TRBD2. The ends lost 6 bases at V and 13 bases at J; junction bases unmatched: 8. The length of the CDR3 is 11 residues. CDR3 amino acids: CASSRTGTTYF. The CDR3 DNA reads as TGTGCCAGCAGCCGTACCGGGACTACGTACTTC.

This chain joins TRBV12-3 or TRBV12-4 and TRBJ2-7; no definite D call. CDR3 length: 12 residues. The V end was cut by 6 bases, the J end by 0 bases, with 6 bases between. The CDR3 nucleotides are TGTGCCAGCAGCCATGACTCCTACGAGCAGTACTTC. Protein sequence: CASSHDSYEQYF.

The sample holds many counts of this clonotype. The chain is built from TRBV12-3 or TRBV12-4 and TRBJ2-7; a possible D gene is TRBD2 (5 bases). The V end was cut by 2 bases, the J end by 2 bases, with 10 bases between. This CDR3 is 14 amino acids long. The CDR3, as DNA: TGTGCCAGCAGTTTAACCGGGATAACCTACGAGCAGTACTTC. This codes for CASSLTGITYEQYF.

This clonotype was recorded a few times. This chain connects TRBV4-2 to TRBJ2-5; D remains ambiguous. The ends were cut back, 4 bases at V and 0 bases at J, with 15 bases in the middle. The germline gives CDR1 LGHNA, CDR2 YNFKEQ. The CDR3 covers 16 residues. The CDR3 sequence: CASSPGLLGYQETQYF. CDR3 coding DNA: TGTGCCAGCAGCCCGGGTTTACTGGGGTACCAAGAGACCCAGTACTTC.

The chain is built from TRBV7-8 and TRBJ1-5; tentatively, D is TRBD1 (5 bases). V lost 3 bases and J 4 bases, leaving 19 bases between the germline ends. Germline loops: CDR1 SGHVS, CDR2 FQNEAQ. The CDR3 contains 17 residues. DNA of the CDR3: TGTGCCAGCAGCTTGGGGAACGTTAATGGGGCTAATCAGCCCCAGCATTTT. It specifies CASSLGNVNGANQPQHF.

At least ten counts were recorded for this clonotype. The chain links TRBV10-3 to TRBJ1-1, with TRBD1 as a possible D gene (5 bases). The CDR3 runs to 12 residues. The germline V and J ends were trimmed by 9 bases and 5 bases, with 13 bases remaining between them. Germline V gene lookup returns CDR1 ENHRY and CDR2 SYGVKD. Written as DNA, the CDR3 is TGTGCCATGGGGGGGACTAATACTGAAGCTTTCTTT. It encodes CAMGGTNTEAFF.

A few counts support this clonotype. DNA for the CDR3: TGTGCCATCAGTGAGTCACGTATCGGGGAAAAACTGTTTTTT. It yields the protein CAISESRIGEKLFF. V gene TRBV10-3 combines with J gene TRBJ1-4; unclear D gene. This CDR3 has 14 residues. V was clipped by 0 bases and J by 8 bases, with 10 bases between them. In germline, CDR1 is ENHRY, CDR2 SYGVKD.

V is TRBV29-1 and J is TRBJ1-1, with 7 nucleotides matching TRBD1. The V gene end was trimmed by 3 bases and the J gene end by 7 bases; junction bases not matched to a gene: 8. CDR1 is SQVTM, CDR2 ANQGSEA, per germline. The CDR3 covers 13 residues. The DNA for the CDR3 is TGCAGCGTTGACGACAGGGTGCAAAGTGAAGCTTTCTTT. Translation: CSVDDRVQSEAFF.

There are a few counts of this clonotype. As DNA, the CDR3 is TGTGCCAGCATGGGGCCCTCCTACGAGCAGTACTTC. It encodes CASMGPSYEQYF. The chain carries TRBV25-1 and TRBJ2-7, with D possibly TRBD1 on 5 matching bases. Trimming left V 7 bases short and J 0 bases short, with 7 bases between. CDR1 and CDR2 from the germline V gene are MGHDK and SYGVNS. CDR3 size: 12 residues.

This clonotype has a handful of counts. The chain employs TRBV12-3 or TRBV12-4 and TRBJ1-5, with TRBD1 identical over 12 bases. CDR3 size: 16 residues. V lost 6 bases to trimming and J lost 7 bases; unmatched junction nucleotides: 10. The DNA for the CDR3 is TGTGCCAGCAGCCTACCGGGACAGGGGGCTTGGCAGCCCCAGCATTTT. It specifies CASSLPGQGAWQPQHF.

This clonotype was found a few times. The chain combines TRBV9 with TRBJ2-3, with D perhaps TRBD1 (5 bases). Germline assignment: CDR1 SGDLS and CDR2 YYNGEE. The germline V and J ends were trimmed by 3 bases and 0 bases, with 11 bases remaining between them. The CDR3 is 15 residues long. The CDR3 sequence is CASSGQGSSTDTQYF. The CDR3 DNA reads as TGTGCCAGCAGCGGTCAGGGTTCCAGCACAGATACGCAGTATTTT.

V gene TRBV12-3 or TRBV12-4 combines with J gene TRBJ1-1; 8 bases line up with TRBD1. The CDR3 covers 15 residues. J gave up 0 bases and V 8 bases, and 8 bases lay outside the gene matches. The CDR3 spells CASLDRVGVNTEAFF. The DNA for the CDR3 is TGTGCCAGCTTGGACAGGGTCGGGGTGAACACTGAAGCTTTCTTT.

V gene TRBV9 combines with J gene TRBJ1-2; unclear D gene. The V gene's germline CDR1 is SGDLS and CDR2 YYNGEE. CDR3 length: 13 amino acids. V was cut by 3 bases and J by 6 bases, with 12 bases left in between. The CDR3 reads CASSGQVRDGYTF. In DNA form, the CDR3 reads TGTGCCAGCAGCGGGCAGGTTCGCGATGGCTACACCTTC.

The chain joins TRBV7-9 to TRBJ2-7; D uncertain. Germline V CDR1 and CDR2: SEHNR, FQNEAQ (reference sequence). The CDR3 covers 17 residues. Trimming took off 1 base at V and 3 bases at J, with 19 bases between the two ends. CDR3 DNA: TGTGCCAGCAGCTTAGACATATTGGACGGCCTCCTCTACGAGCAGTACTTC. Translating gives CASSLDILDGLLYEQYF. The whole variable domain, remainder taken from reference TRBV7-9 and TRBJ2-7, is DTGVSQNPRHKITKRGQNVTFRCDPISEHNRLYWYRQTLGQGPEFLTYFQNEAQLEKSRLLSDRFSAERPKGSFSTLEIQRTEQGDSAMYLCASSLDILDGLLYEQYFGPGTRLTVT.

This clonotype appeared a few times. The rearrangement joins TRBV5-6 to TRBJ1-1; D remains ambiguous. The CDR3 spans 13 residues. The V and J ends lost 0 bases and 3 bases respectively, with 6 bases between them. The germline CDR1 and CDR2 sequences are SGHDT and YYEEEE. The CDR3 spells CASSLVSDTEAFF. The DNA of the CDR3 is TGTGCCAGCAGCTTGGTTTCGGACACTGAAGCTTTCTTT.